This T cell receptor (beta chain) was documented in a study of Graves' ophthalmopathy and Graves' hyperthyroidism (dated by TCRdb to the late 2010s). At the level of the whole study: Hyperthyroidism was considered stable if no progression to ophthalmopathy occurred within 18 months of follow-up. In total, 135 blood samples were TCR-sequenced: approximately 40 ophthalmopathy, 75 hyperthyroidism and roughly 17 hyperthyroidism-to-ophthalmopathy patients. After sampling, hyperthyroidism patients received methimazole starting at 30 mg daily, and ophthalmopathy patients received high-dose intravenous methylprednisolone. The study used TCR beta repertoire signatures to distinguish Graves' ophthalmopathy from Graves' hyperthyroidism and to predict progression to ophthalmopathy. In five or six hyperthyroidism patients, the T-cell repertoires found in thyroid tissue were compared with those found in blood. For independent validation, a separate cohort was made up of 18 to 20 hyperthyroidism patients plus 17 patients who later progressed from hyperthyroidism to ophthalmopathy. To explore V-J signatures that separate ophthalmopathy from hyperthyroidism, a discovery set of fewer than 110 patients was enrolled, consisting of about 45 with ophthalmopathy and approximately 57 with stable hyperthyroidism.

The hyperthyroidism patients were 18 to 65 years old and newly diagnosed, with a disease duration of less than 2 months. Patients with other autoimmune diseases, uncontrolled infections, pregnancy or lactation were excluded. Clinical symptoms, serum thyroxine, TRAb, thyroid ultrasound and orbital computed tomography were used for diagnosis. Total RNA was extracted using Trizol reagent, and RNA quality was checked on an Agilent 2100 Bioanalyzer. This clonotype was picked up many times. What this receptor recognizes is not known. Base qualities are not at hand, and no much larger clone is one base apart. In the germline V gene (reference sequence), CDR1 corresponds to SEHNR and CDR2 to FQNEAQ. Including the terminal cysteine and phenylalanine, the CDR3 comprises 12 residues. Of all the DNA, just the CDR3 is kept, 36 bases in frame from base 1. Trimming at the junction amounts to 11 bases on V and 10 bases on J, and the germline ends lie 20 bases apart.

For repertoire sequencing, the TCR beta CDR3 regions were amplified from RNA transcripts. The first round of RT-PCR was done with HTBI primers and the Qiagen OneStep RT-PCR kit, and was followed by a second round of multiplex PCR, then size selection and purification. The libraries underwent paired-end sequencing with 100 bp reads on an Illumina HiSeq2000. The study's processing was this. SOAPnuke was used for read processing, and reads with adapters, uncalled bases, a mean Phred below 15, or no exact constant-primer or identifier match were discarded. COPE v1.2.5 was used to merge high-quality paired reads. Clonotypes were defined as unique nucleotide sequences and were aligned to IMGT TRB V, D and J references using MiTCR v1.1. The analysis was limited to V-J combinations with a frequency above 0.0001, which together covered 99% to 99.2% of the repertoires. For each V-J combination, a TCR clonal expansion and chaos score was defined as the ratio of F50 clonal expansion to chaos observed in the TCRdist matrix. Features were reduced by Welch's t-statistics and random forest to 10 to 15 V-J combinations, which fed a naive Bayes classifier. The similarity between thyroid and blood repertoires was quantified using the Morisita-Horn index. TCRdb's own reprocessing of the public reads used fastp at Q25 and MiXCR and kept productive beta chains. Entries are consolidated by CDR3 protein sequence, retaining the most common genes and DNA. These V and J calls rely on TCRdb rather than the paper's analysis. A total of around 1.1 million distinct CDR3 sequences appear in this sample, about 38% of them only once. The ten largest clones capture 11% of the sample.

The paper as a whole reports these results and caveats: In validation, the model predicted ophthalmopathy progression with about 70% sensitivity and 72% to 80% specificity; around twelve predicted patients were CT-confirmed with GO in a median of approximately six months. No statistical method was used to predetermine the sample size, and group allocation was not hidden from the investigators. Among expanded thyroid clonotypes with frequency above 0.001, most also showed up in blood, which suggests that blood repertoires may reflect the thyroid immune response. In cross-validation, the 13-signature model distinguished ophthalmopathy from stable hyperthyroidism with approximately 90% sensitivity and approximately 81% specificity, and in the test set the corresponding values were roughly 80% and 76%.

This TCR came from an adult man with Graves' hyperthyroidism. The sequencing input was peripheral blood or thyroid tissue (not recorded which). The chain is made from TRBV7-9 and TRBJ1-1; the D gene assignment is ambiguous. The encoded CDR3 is CAGRAQSESAFF. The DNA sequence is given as TGTGCCGGCCGGGCGCAAAGTGAATCAGCTTTCTTT.